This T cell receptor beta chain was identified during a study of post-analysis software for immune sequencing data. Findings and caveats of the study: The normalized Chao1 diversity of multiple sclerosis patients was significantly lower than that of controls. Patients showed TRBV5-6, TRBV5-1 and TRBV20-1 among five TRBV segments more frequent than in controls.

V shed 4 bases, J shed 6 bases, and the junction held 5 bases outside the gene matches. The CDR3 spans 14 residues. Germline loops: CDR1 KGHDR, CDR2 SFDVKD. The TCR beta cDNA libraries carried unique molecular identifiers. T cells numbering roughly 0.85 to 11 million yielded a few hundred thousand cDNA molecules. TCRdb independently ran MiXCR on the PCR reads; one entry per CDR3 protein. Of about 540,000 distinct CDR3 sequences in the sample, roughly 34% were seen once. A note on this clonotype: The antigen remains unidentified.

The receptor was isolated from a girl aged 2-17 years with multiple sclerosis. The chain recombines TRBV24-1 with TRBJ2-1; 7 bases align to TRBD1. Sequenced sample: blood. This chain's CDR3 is CATSDPGQINEQFF. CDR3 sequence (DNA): TGTGCCACCAGTGACCCGGGACAGATCAATGAGCAGTTCTTC.